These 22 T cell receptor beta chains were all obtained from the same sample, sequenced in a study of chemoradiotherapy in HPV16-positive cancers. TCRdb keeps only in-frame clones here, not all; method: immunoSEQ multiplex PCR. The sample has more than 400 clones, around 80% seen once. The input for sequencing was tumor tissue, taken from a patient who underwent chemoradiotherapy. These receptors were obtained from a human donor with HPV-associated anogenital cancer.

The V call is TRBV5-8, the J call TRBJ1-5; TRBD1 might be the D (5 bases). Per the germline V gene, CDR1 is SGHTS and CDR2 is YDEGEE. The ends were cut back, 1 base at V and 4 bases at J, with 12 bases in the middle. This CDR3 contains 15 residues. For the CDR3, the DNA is TGTGCCAGCAGCTTGAGGGACGGAGGTAATCAGCCCCAGCATTTT. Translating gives CASSLRDGGNQPQHF.

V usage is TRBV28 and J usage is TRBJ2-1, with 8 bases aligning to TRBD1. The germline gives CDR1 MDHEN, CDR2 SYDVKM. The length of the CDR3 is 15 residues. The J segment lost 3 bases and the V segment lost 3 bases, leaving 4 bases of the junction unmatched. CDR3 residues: CASSFLGQGYNEQFF. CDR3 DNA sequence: TGTGCCAGCAGTTTCCTAGGACAGGGCTACAATGAGCAGTTCTTC.

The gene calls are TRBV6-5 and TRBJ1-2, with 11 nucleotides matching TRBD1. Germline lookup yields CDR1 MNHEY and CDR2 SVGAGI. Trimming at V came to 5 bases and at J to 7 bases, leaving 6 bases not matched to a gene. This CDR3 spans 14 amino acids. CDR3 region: CASSPGTGGVGYTF. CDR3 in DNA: TGTGCCAGCAGTCCCGGGACAGGGGGAGTTGGCTACACCTTC.

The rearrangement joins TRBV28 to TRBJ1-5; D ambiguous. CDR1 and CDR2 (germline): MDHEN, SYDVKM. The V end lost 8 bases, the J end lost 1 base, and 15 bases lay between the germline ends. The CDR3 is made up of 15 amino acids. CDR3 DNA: TGTGCCAGCGATCCTTTCGGGCGGAGCAATCAGCCCCAGCATTTT. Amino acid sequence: CASDPFGRSNQPQHF. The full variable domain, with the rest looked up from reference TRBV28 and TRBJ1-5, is DVKVTQSSRYLVKRTGEKVFLECVQDMDHENMFWYRQDPGLGLRLIYFSYDVKMKEKGDIPEGYSVSREKKERFSLILESASTNQTSMYLCASDPFGRSNQPQHFGDGTRLSIL.

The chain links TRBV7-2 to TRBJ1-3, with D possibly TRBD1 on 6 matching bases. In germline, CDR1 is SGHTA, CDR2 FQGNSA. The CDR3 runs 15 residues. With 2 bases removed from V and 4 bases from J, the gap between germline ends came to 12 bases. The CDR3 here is CASSLWGASGNTIYF. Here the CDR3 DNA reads TGTGCCAGCAGCTTATGGGGGGCTTCGGGAAACACCATATATTTT. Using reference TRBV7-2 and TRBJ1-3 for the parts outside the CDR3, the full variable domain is GAGVSQSPSNKVTEKGKDVELRCDPISGHTALYWYRQSLGQGLEFLIYFQGNSAPDKSGLPSDRFSAERTGGSVSTLTIQRTQQEDSAVYLCASSLWGASGNTIYFGEGSWLTVV.

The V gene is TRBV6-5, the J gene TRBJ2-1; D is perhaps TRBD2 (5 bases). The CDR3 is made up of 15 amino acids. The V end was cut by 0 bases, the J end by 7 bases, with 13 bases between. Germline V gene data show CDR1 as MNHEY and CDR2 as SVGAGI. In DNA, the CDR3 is TGTGCCAGCAGTTACTCGAGGGTCCGGGGAAATGAGCAGTTCTTC. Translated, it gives CASSYSRVRGNEQFF.

The CDR3 DNA follows: TGTGCCAGCAGCGCGGGAGCAGCATCCAATGAGCAGTTCTTC. Translation: CASSAGAASNEQFF. The chain employs TRBV9 and TRBJ2-1; TRBD2 might be the D (6 bases). Germline V lookup: CDR1 SGDLS, CDR2 YYNGEE. V lost 3 bases, J lost 6 bases, and 13 bases lay in between. CDR3 length equals 14 residues.

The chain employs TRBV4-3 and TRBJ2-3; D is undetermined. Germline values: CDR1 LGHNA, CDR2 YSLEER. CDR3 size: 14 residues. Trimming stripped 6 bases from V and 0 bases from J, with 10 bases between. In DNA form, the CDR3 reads TGCGCCAGCAGGTCGAGTCCTAGCACAGATACGCAGTATTTT. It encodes CASRSSPSTDTQYF.

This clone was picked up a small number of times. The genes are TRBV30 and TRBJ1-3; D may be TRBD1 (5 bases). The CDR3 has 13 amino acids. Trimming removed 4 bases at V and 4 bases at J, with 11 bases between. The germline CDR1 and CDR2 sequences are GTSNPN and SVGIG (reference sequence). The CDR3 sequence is CAWKQGAGNTIYF. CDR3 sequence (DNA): TGTGCCTGGAAGCAGGGAGCCGGAAACACCATATATTTT.

The CDR3 coding sequence is TGTGCCAGCACCCTCGCGGGGAGAGGCTACACCTTC. It is translated as CASTLAGRGYTF. The genes are TRBV2 and TRBJ1-2; no clear D. V was shortened by 7 bases and J by 8 bases, with 14 bases between the two germline ends. This CDR3 has 12 residues. Germline values: CDR1 SNHLY, CDR2 FYNNEI.

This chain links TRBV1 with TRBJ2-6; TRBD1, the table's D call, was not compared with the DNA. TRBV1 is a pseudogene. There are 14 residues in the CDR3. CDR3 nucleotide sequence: TGCACCAGCAGAACACAAAGTCGGGCCAACGTCCTGACTTTC. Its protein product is CTSRTQSRANVLTF.

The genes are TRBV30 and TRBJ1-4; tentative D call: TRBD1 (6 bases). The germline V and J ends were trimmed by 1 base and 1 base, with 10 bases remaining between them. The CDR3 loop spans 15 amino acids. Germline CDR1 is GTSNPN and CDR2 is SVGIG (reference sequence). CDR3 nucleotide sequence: TGTGCCTGGAGTGCAAGCAGGGGAACTAATGAAAAACTGTTTTTT. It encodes CAWSASRGTNEKLFF.

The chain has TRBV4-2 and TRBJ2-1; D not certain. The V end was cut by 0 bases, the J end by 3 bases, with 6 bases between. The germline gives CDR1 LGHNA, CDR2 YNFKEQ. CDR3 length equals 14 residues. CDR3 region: CASSQDRVYNEQFF. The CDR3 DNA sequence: TGTGCCAGCAGCCAAGATAGGGTCTACAATGAGCAGTTCTTC.

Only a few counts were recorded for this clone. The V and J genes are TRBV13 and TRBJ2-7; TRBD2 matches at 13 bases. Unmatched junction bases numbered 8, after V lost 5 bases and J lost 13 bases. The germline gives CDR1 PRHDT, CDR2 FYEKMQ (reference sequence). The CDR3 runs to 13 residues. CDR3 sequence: CASSHGLAGDSYF. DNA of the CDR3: TGTGCCAGCAGCCACGGACTAGCGGGAGACTCATACTTC.

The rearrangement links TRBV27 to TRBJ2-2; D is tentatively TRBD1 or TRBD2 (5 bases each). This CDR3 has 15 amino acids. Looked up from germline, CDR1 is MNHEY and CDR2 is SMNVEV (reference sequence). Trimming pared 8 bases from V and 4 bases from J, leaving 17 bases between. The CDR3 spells CASPWGGHSTGELFF. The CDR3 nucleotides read TGTGCCAGCCCCTGGGGCGGGCACAGCACCGGGGAGCTGTTTTTT.

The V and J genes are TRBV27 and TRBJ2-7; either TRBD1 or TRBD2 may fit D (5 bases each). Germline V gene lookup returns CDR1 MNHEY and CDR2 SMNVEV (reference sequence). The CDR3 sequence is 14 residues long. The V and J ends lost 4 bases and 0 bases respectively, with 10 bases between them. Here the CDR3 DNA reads TGTGCCAGCAGTTCGGGGCGGGTCTCCTACGAGCAGTACTTC. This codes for CASSSGRVSYEQYF.

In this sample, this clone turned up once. The CDR3 nucleotides read TGTGCCAGCCGGAGGCTAGCGGGAGGTGAGCAGTTCTTC. Amino acids: CASRRLAGGEQFF. This sequence joins TRBV27 and TRBJ2-1, with 11 bases matching TRBD2. Germline V lookup: CDR1 MNHEY, CDR2 SMNVEV (reference sequence). The CDR3 consists of 13 residues. V lost 8 bases, J lost 9 bases, and 6 bases stayed unmatched.

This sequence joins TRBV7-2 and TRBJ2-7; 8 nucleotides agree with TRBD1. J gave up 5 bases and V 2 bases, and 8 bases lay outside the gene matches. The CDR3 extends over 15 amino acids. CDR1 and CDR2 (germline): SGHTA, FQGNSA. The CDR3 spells CASSLSGGAGNEQYF. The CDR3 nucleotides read TGTGCCAGCAGCTTATCAGGGGGCGCAGGAAACGAGCAGTACTTC.

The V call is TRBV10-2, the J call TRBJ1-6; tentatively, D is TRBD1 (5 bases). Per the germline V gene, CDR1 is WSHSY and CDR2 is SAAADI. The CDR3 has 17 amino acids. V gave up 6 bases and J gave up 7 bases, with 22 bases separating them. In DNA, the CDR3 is TGCGCCAGCAGGGATAGGGACGAGGGACCCGCCAATTCACCCCTCCACTTT. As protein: CASRDRDEGPANSPLHF.

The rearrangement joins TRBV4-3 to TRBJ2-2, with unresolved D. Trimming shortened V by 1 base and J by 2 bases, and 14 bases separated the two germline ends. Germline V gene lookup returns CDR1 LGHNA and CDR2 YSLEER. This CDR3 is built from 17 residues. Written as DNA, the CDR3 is TGCGCCAGCAGCCAAGTCCGGACGACCCATAACACCGGGGAGCTGTTTTTT. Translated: CASSQVRTTHNTGELFF.

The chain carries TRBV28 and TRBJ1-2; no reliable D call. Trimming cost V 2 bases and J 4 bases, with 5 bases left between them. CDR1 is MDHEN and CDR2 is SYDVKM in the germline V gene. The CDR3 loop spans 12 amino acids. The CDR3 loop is CASSLPSYGYTF. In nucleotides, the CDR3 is TGTGCCAGCAGTTTACCCAGCTATGGCTACACCTTC.

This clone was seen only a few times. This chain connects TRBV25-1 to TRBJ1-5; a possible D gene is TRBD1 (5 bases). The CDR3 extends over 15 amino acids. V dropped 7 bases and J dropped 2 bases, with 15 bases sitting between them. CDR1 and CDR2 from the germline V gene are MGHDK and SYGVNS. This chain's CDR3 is CASTQPGLGNQPQHF. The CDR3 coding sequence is TGTGCCAGCACACAACCAGGGTTAGGCAATCAGCCCCAGCATTTT.